Listed below are T cell receptor beta chains from one sample, sequenced in a study of blood T cell repertoires in COVID-19. Profiled with immunoSEQ multiplex PCR; TCRdb holds only in-frame clones, not every one. The profile shows about 480,000 clones, nearly 90% of them singletons. Specimen: peripheral blood. Receptors were obtained from a man aged 18 to 30 with COVID-19, enrolled during active disease. Both conserved end residues are part of each CDR3. A D gene is named only where the DNA matches it firmly. Size is omitted from some rows. Given values are once, few, many or a class for expanded clones.

d_call: TRBD2; cdr3_length: 15; v_call: TRBV6-4; j_call: TRBJ2-5; clone_size: .; cdr3_nt: TGTGCCAGCAGTATCAGCGGGGGGGCCGAAGAGACCCAGTACTTC; cdr3_aa: CASSISGGAEETQYF
d_call: .; cdr3_length: 14; v_call: TRBV2; j_call: TRBJ1-5; clone_size: .; cdr3_nt: TGTGCCAGCAGTGAAGCGGGGGCAAGGCAGCCCCAGCATTTT; cdr3_aa: CASSEAGARQPQHF
d_call: .; cdr3_length: 13; v_call: TRBV6-5; j_call: TRBJ2-4; clone_size: .; cdr3_nt: TGTGCCAGTACCGCGACAGGCAAAAACATTCAGTACTTC; cdr3_aa: CASTATGKNIQYF
d_call: TRBD1; cdr3_length: 17; v_call: TRBV19; j_call: TRBJ1-3; clone_size: .; cdr3_nt: TGTGCCAGTAGTCTCGGGACAGGGGGCAGTTATGGAAACACCATATATTTT; cdr3_aa: CASSLGTGGSYGNTIYF
d_call: .; cdr3_length: 13; v_call: TRBV5-4; j_call: TRBJ2-1; clone_size: once; cdr3_nt: TGTGCCAGCAGCCCAGCTCGGGGGAATGAGCAGTTCTTC; cdr3_aa: CASSPARGNEQFF
d_call: .; cdr3_length: 12; v_call: TRBV7-8; j_call: TRBJ2-3; clone_size: .; cdr3_nt: TGTGCCAGCAGCTTCGGCACAGATACGCAGTATTTT; cdr3_aa: CASSFGTDTQYF
d_call: .; cdr3_length: 14; v_call: TRBV11-2; j_call: TRBJ2-2; clone_size: .; cdr3_nt: TGTGCCAGCAGCACAGGACTAAGCTCCGGGGAGCTGTTTTTT; cdr3_aa: CASSTGLSSGELFF
d_call: TRBD2; cdr3_length: 16; v_call: TRBV14; j_call: TRBJ2-1; clone_size: .; cdr3_nt: TGTGCCAGCAGCCAAGCGGGGGGGAGCTCCTACAATGAGCAGTTCTTC; cdr3_aa: CASSQAGGSSYNEQFF
d_call: .; cdr3_length: 15; v_call: TRBV5-6; j_call: TRBJ1-2; clone_size: few; cdr3_nt: TGTGCCAGCAGCCCAATGGGGGCAGCTAACTATGGCTACACCTTC; cdr3_aa: CASSPMGAANYGYTF
d_call: .; cdr3_length: 12; v_call: TRBV10-2; j_call: TRBJ1-2; clone_size: .; cdr3_nt: TGCGCCAGCAGGGCAGGGAACTATGGCTACACCTTC; cdr3_aa: CASRAGNYGYTF
d_call: .; cdr3_length: 13; v_call: TRBV7-8; j_call: TRBJ2-1; clone_size: .; cdr3_nt: TGTGCCAGCAGCTTTGAAGGGAGCGATGAGCAGTTCTTC; cdr3_aa: CASSFEGSDEQFF
d_call: TRBD2; cdr3_length: 14; v_call: TRBV30; j_call: TRBJ2-7; clone_size: .; cdr3_nt: TGTGCCTGGACTAGCGGGAGGGAGCCGTACGAGCAGTACTTC; cdr3_aa: CAWTSGREPYEQYF
d_call: TRBD1; cdr3_length: 16; v_call: TRBV6-5; j_call: TRBJ2-1; clone_size: .; cdr3_nt: TGTGCCAGCAGTTACTCTACGGGACAGGAACCCATAAGGCTGTTCTTC; cdr3_aa: CASSYSTGQEPIRLFF
d_call: .; cdr3_length: 14; v_call: TRBV11-2; j_call: TRBJ2-5; clone_size: .; cdr3_nt: TGTGCCAGCAGCCCAGGGTCTCGCAAAGAGACCCAGTACTTC; cdr3_aa: CASSPGSRKETQYF
d_call: .; cdr3_length: 16; v_call: TRBV19; j_call: TRBJ1-1; clone_size: .; cdr3_nt: TGTGCCAGTAGGCTCACACGGCGGTCGTTGAACACTGAAGCTTTCTTT; cdr3_aa: CASRLTRRSLNTEAFF
d_call: .; cdr3_length: 14; v_call: TRBV7-9; j_call: TRBJ2-1; clone_size: .; cdr3_nt: TGTGCCAGCAGCAAAAGCGTCCTAACCAATGAGCAGTTCTTC; cdr3_aa: CASSKSVLTNEQFF
d_call: .; cdr3_length: 12; v_call: TRBV6-5; j_call: TRBJ2-7; clone_size: .; cdr3_nt: TGTGCCGCTACTCCCCGGTTCTACGAGCAGTACTTC; cdr3_aa: CAATPRFYEQYF
d_call: TRBD2; cdr3_length: 15; v_call: TRBV4-1; j_call: TRBJ2-7; clone_size: few; cdr3_nt: TGCGCCAGCAGCAATCTAGCGGGAGGGCCGGACGAGCAGTACTTC; cdr3_aa: CASSNLAGGPDEQYF
d_call: .; cdr3_length: 17; v_call: TRBV7-3; j_call: TRBJ2-1; clone_size: .; cdr3_nt: TGTGCCAGCAGCTTAAACGGAGGCCCCTCCTCCTACAATGAGCAGTTCTTC; cdr3_aa: CASSLNGGPSSYNEQFF
d_call: TRBD1; cdr3_length: 16; v_call: TRBV3-1/TRBV3-2; j_call: TRBJ2-1; clone_size: .; cdr3_nt: TGTGCCAGCAGCCCAGAGACAGGGTTCTTTTCCAATGAGCAGTTCTTC; cdr3_aa: CASSPETGFFSNEQFF
d_call: .; cdr3_length: 16; v_call: TRBV3-1/TRBV3-2; j_call: TRBJ2-7; clone_size: .; cdr3_nt: TGTGCCAGCAGCCAAGTGGAGGGGGCAAAGGTTTACGAGCAGTACTTC; cdr3_aa: CASSQVEGAKVYEQYF
d_call: .; cdr3_length: 18; v_call: TRBV30; j_call: TRBJ2-6; clone_size: .; cdr3_nt: TGTGCCTGGAAGAGTGGGAGGATCCTCCAGTCTGGGGCCAACGTCCTGACTTTC; cdr3_aa: CAWKSGRILQSGANVLTF
d_call: TRBD1; cdr3_length: 17; v_call: TRBV7-8; j_call: TRBJ1-3; clone_size: .; cdr3_nt: TGTGCCAGCAGCTCCCCCCCGACAGGGATATCTGGAAACACCATATATTTT; cdr3_aa: CASSSPPTGISGNTIYF
d_call: TRBD1; cdr3_length: 16; v_call: TRBV5-1; j_call: TRBJ2-5; clone_size: .; cdr3_nt: TGCGCCAGCAGCTTTATGGGGACAGGGGTACAAGAGACCCAGTACTTC; cdr3_aa: CASSFMGTGVQETQYF